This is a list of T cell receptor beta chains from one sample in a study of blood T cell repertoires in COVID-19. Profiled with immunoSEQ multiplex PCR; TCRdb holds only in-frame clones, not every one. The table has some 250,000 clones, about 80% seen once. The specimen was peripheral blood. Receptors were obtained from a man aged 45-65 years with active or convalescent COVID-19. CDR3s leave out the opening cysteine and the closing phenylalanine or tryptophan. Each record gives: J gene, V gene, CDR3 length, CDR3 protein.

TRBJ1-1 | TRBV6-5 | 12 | ASNAERGLDEAF
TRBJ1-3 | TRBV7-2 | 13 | ASSPDRASGNTIY
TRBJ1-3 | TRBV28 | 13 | ASSLETGHGNTIY
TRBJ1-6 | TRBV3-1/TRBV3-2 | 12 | ASSRTQEGSPLH
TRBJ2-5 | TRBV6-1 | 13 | ASSDGPGRAETQY
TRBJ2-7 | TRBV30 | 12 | AWSAWTAEGEQY
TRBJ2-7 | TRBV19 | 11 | ASRESGRYEQY
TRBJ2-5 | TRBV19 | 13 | ASSALAGGQGTQY
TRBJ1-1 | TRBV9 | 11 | ASAHRPNTEAF
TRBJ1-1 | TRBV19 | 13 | ASSLGGQGPTEAF
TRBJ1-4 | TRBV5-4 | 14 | ASSLKIQGFNEKLF
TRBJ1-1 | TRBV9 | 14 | ASSVAVSGRDTEAF
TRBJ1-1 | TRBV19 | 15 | ASSRGGGSGFNTEAF
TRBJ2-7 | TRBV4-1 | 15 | ASSPLPPLTGANEQY
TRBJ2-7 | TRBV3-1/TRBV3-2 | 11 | ASSQDLFYEQY
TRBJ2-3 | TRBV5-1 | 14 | ASSLGQAFGTDTQY
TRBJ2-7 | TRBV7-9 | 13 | ASSLGGGRPHEQY
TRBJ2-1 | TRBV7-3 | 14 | ASSPGTSGRYNEQF
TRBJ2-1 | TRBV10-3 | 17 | AISEPTSGVPIAYNEQF
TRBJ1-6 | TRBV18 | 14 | ASSPPDRLDNSPLH
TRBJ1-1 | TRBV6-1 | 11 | ASSDRVDTEAF
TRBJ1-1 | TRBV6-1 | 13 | ASSEYQAGNTEAF
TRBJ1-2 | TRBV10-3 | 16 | AIRNRTGSLGANYGYT
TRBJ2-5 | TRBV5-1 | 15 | ASSLGPPAGVFETQY
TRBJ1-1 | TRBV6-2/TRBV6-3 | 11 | ASSRTGDTEAF
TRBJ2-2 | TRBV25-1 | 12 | ASSELGGTGELF
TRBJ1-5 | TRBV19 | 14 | ASSMGVKIISQPQH
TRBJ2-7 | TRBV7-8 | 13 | ASSPKRDRAYEQY
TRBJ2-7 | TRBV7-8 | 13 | ASSLGRRANYEQY
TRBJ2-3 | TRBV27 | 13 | ASSLMTRRTDTQY
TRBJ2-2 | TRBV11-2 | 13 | ASSLATGSTGELF
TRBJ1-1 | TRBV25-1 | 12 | ASMPGQRNTEAF
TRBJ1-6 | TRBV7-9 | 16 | ASSWGQSAGSYNSPLH
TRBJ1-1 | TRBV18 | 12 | ASSPGGPNTEAF
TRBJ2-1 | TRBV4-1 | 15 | ASSQQPQVAGGNEQF
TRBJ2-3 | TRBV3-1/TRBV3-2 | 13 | ASSTRAGGQDTQY
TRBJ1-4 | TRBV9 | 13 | ASSVDSRGREKLF
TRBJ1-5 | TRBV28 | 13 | ASSDIFSSSQPQH
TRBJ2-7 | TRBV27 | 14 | ASSPHVQGLSYEQY
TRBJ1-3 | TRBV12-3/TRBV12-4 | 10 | ANRDRVNTIY
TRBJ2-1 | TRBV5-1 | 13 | ASSKQGARYNEQF
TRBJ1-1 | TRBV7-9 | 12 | ASSSSTANTEAF
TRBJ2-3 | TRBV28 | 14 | ASSSPGTSGVYTQY
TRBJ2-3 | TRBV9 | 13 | ASSVFGTELNTQY
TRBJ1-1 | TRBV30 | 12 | AWSREGRNTEAF
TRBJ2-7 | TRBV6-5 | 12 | ASSNSGVSYEQY
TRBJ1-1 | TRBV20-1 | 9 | SYIKNTEAF
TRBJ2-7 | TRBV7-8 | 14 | ASSFSGDRGSYEQY
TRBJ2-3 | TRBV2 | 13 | ASSEKEGAADTQY
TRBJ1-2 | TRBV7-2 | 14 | ASSLASKTANYGYT
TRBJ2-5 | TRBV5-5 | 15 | ASSKESGGMGSETQY
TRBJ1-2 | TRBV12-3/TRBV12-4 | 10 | ASSHRNYGYT
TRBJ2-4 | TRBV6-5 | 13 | ASSPLGLAKNIQY
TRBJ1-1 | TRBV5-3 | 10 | ARSLGQFPAF
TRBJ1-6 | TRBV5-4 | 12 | ASSPARSNSPLH
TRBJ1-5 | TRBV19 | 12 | ASTSDRVNQPQH
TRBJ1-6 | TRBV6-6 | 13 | ASSYRGGQDSPLH